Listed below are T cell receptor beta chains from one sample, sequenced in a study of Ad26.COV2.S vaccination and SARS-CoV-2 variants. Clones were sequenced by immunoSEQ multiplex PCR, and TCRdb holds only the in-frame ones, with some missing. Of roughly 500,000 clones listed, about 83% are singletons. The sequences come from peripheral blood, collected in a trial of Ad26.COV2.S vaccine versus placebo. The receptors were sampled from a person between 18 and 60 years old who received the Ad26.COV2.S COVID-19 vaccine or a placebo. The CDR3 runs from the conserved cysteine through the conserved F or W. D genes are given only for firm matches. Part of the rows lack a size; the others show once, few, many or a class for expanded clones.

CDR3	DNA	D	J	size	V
CACSPSSYTGELFF	TGTGCCTGTAGTCCTTCATCGTACACCGGGGAGCTGTTTTTT	NA	TRBJ2-2	NA	TRBV30
CASSQDLAGRPQFF	TGTGCCAGCAGCCAAGATCTCGCGGGAAGGCCCCAGTTCTTC	NA	TRBJ2-1	NA	TRBV14
CASSLRTPSYEQYF	TGTGCCAGCAGCCTCAGGACGCCCTCCTACGAGCAGTACTTC	NA	TRBJ2-7	NA	TRBV6-5
CAWTGASNQPQHF	TGTGCCTGGACGGGGGCTAGCAATCAGCCCCAGCATTTT	NA	TRBJ1-5	NA	TRBV30
CASSSRPGANVLTF	TGTGCCAGCAGCTCCAGACCTGGGGCCAACGTCCTGACTTTC	NA	TRBJ2-6	NA	TRBV7-2
CATTGYNEQFF	TGTGCCACGACCGGATACAATGAGCAGTTCTTC	NA	TRBJ2-1	NA	TRBV19
CSVEALASAYNEQFF	TGCAGCGTTGAGGCCCTAGCTTCGGCCTACAATGAGCAGTTCTTC	NA	TRBJ2-1	NA	TRBV29-1
CASSQGGGLAGPTDTQYF	TGTGCCAGCAGCCAAGGTGGAGGACTAGCGGGACCCACAGATACGCAGTATTTT	TRBD2	TRBJ2-3	NA	TRBV4-2
CASRVGTANEKLFF	TGTGCCAGCAGGGTCGGGACAGCTAATGAAAAACTGTTTTTT	TRBD1	TRBJ1-4	NA	TRBV28
CASSQRGATQYF	TGCGCCAGCAGCCAACGGGGAGCTACGCAGTATTTT	NA	TRBJ2-3	NA	TRBV4-1
CSVGTAPRGTDTQYF	TGCAGCGTTGGGACAGCTCCAAGAGGCACAGATACGCAGTATTTT	NA	TRBJ2-3	NA	TRBV29-1
CASGQNLGTGELFF	TGTGCCAGCGGACAAAACTTGGGGACCGGGGAGCTGTTTTTT	NA	TRBJ2-2	NA	TRBV2
CASSLGSGSTDTQYF	TGTGCCAGCTCCCTAGGGAGCGGGAGCACAGATACGCAGTATTTT	NA	TRBJ2-3	NA	TRBV6-5
CASSGQGGNTIYF	TGTGCCAGCTCCGGACAGGGGGGAAACACCATATATTTT	TRBD1	TRBJ1-3	NA	TRBV18
CASSLDGAGVPSYNEQFF	TGTGCCAGCAGCTTGGACGGGGCGGGAGTCCCCTCCTACAATGAGCAGTTCTTC	TRBD2	TRBJ2-1	NA	TRBV5-4
CAWSVGRRGNEQFF	TGTGCCTGGAGTGTCGGGAGGCGCGGCAATGAGCAGTTCTTC	TRBD2	TRBJ2-1	NA	TRBV30
CASSIDHNGGYNEQFF	TGTGCCAGTAGTATAGATCATAATGGAGGGTACAATGAGCAGTTCTTC	NA	TRBJ2-1	NA	TRBV19
CATSSSGNTIYF	TGTGCCACCAGCAGCTCTGGAAACACCATATATTTT	NA	TRBJ1-3	NA	TRBV15
CASSVSVSTSDNEQFF	TGTGCCAGCAGCGTATCGGTCAGCACTAGTGACAATGAGCAGTTCTTC	NA	TRBJ2-1	NA	TRBV9
CASSPGIIPNGEQFF	TGTGCTAGCAGCCCCGGGATCATTCCCAACGGGGAGCAGTTCTTC	NA	TRBJ2-1	NA	TRBV7-7
CASSPDVGTGGPNNEQFF	TGCGCCAGCAGCCCGGACGTAGGAACGGGAGGGCCTAACAATGAGCAGTTCTTC	TRBD2	TRBJ2-1	NA	TRBV5-1
CASSQVSNQPQHF	TGTGCCAGCAGTCAGGTTTCTAATCAGCCCCAGCATTTT	NA	TRBJ1-5	NA	TRBV6-6
CASSLPRGNNEAFF	TGTGCCAGCAGCCTGCCTAGGGGCAATAATGAAGCTTTCTTT	NA	TRBJ1-1	NA	TRBV5-4
CASSPRTETQYF	TGTGCCAGCTCACCACGGACCGAGACCCAGTACTTC	NA	TRBJ2-5	NA	TRBV18
CASSSDGQGRDEQYF	TGCGCCAGCAGCTCCGATGGACAGGGTAGGGACGAGCAGTACTTC	TRBD1	TRBJ2-7	NA	TRBV5-1
CASSGNYGYTF	TGTGCCAGCAGTGGGAATTATGGCTACACCTTC	NA	TRBJ1-2	NA	TRBV28
CASSPQGQPSYNYGYTF	TGTGCCAGTAGTCCGCAGGGACAGCCCAGCTATAACTATGGCTACACCTTC	TRBD1	TRBJ1-2	NA	TRBV19
CAISDRGETQYF	TGTGCCATCAGTGACAGGGGAGAGACCCAGTACTTC	NA	TRBJ2-5	NA	TRBV10-3
CASSYSAASNEQFF	TGTGCCAGCAGTTACTCAGCAGCATCTAATGAGCAGTTCTTC	NA	TRBJ2-1	few	TRBV6-2/TRBV6-3